The 23 T cell receptor beta chains reported below all come from one sample, sequenced in a study of Graves' ophthalmopathy and Graves' hyperthyroidism. RNA transcripts were the source from which TCR beta CDR3 regions were amplified. The authors performed first-round RT-PCR with HTBI primers and then a second-round multiplex PCR. TCRdb called the multiplex PCR reads again in MiXCR, with one record for every CDR3 protein. In the table there are approximately 210,000 distinct CDR3 sequences, approximately 28% of which are singletons. Sequenced sample: peripheral blood. The source of these receptors is a man aged 45-65 years with Graves' ophthalmopathy.

This clonotype was recorded many times. This chain connects TRBV7-2 to TRBJ2-5; the D is unclear. The CDR3 totals 16 residues. The ends were cut back, 5 bases at V and 4 bases at J, with 20 bases in the middle. CDR1 is SGHTA, CDR2 FQGNSA, per germline. CDR3: CASSLWSSYMAETQYF. The CDR3 DNA reads TGTGCCAGCAGCCTCTGGAGCTCCTACATGGCAGAGACCCAGTACTTC.

Many counts were recorded for this clonotype. This chain connects TRBV4-1 to TRBJ2-7; D is undetermined. The CDR3 spans 12 residues. The germline gives CDR1 MGHRA, CDR2 YSYEKL. Trimming cost V 0 bases and J 4 bases, with 4 bases left between them. The CDR3 protein is CASSQDRYEQYF. In DNA, the CDR3 is TGCGCCAGCAGCCAAGATCGGTACGAGCAGTACTTC.

About this clonotype itself: One end of the junction fails to match germline, which may point to a read error. The J gene is TRBJ2-2, the V gene TRBV15; 9 bases map to TRBD1. Per germline, CDR1 LNHNV and CDR2 YYDKDF (reference sequence). The CDR3 length is 14 residues. CDR3 amino acids: CATNRDGDRDKLFF. The CDR3 nucleotides read TGTGCCACCAACAGAGATGGGGACAGGGATAAGCTGTTTTTT.

This clonotype was picked up a small number of times. This rearrangement joins TRBV6-1 to TRBJ1-6, with a tentative D call TRBD1 (6 bases). The CDR3 has 13 amino acids. Germline V gene data show CDR1 as MNHNS and CDR2 as SASEGT. V dropped 11 bases and J dropped 2 bases, with 10 bases sitting between them. The CDR3 region has the DNA TGTGCCTCCGGGGGCACCTATAATTCACCCCTCCACTTT. Residues: CASGGTYNSPLHF.

This clonotype appeared a single time. The genes are TRBV28 and TRBJ2-7; D gene uncertain. Trimming shortened V by 1 base and J by 6 bases, and 7 bases separated the two germline ends. The CDR3 totals 12 residues. Per the germline V gene, CDR1 is MDHEN and CDR2 is SYDVKM. The CDR3 is CASSLFQTEQYF. The CDR3 DNA reads TGTGCCAGCAGTTTATTTCAGACCGAGCAGTACTTC. Based on the CDR3 plus reference TRBV28 and TRBJ2-7, the full variable domain is DVKVTQSSRYLVKRTGEKVFLECVQDMDHENMFWYRQDPGLGLRLIYFSYDVKMKEKGDIPEGYSVSREKKERFSLILESASTNQTSMYLCASSLFQTEQYFGPGTRLTVT.

This clonotype was recorded at least ten times. Here the CDR3 reads CASSEWQGTSETQYF. CDR3 DNA sequence: TGTGCCAGCAGTGAGTGGCAGGGGACCAGTGAGACCCAGTACTTC. The chain employs TRBV2 and TRBJ2-5; tentative D call: TRBD1 (6 bases). V lost 3 bases and J lost 5, with 16 bases in between. The CDR3 loop spans 15 amino acids. Germline-derived CDR1 and CDR2 are SNHLY and FYNNEI.

In its sample, this clonotype was seen many times. The chain links TRBV4-3 to TRBJ2-7; D is possibly TRBD2 (6 bases). Per the germline V gene, CDR1 is LGHNA and CDR2 is YSLEER. This CDR3 contains 16 residues. V was cut by 1 base and J by 0 bases, with 13 bases left in between. The CDR3 here is CASSQGAGGPSYEQYF. In nucleotides, the CDR3 is TGCGCCAGCAGCCAAGGCGCCGGGGGACCCTCCTACGAGCAGTACTTC.

There are many counts of this clonotype. The genes are TRBV28 and TRBJ2-7; the D gene is possibly TRBD2 (6 bases). The V gene lost 10 bases and the J gene lost 4 bases, with 11 bases spanning the gap. Germline CDR1 MDHEN, CDR2 SYDVKM. The CDR3 has 11 residues. Here the CDR3 reads CATSGRYEQYF. CDR3 nucleotides: TGTGCCACGTCAGGGAGGTACGAGCAGTACTTC.

This chain uses TRBV12-3 or TRBV12-4 with TRBJ1-5; maybe TRBD1 (5 bases). The V and J ends lost 3 bases and 3 bases respectively, with 18 bases between them. There are 17 residues in the CDR3. As DNA, the CDR3 is TGTGCCAGCAGTTTGCAGGGACGGTTATGGGCCAATCAGCCCCAGCATTTT. Amino acid sequence: CASSLQGRLWANQPQHF.

This clonotype was counted ten times or more. This chain links TRBV11-1 with TRBJ2-2; 13 positions agree with TRBD2. From germline, CDR1 is SGHAT and CDR2 FQDESV (reference sequence). J was trimmed by 5 bases and V by 5 bases; bases with no gene match: 5. The CDR3 length is 16 residues. CDR3 sequence reads: CASSPGLAGVTGELFF. The CDR3 DNA reads TGTGCCAGCAGCCCCGGACTAGCGGGAGTGACCGGGGAGCTGTTTTTT.

The gene calls are TRBV28 and TRBJ1-2; D not resolved. Trimming removed 2 bases at V and 3 bases at J, with 4 bases between. The germline CDR1 and CDR2 sequences are MDHEN and SYDVKM. This CDR3 is 12 amino acids long. CDR3 protein: CASSLVDYGYTF. The CDR3 DNA reads TGTGCCAGCAGTTTAGTGGACTATGGCTACACCTTC.

This clonotype was counted ten times or more. The genes are TRBV30 and TRBJ1-1; TRBD1 matches at 7 bases. The J segment lost 7 bases and the V segment lost 2 bases, leaving 4 bases of the junction unmatched. The CDR3 is 12 residues long. Looked up from germline, CDR1 is GTSNPN and CDR2 is SVGIG (reference sequence). This CDR3 reads CAWSLRDSEAFF. CDR3 nucleotide sequence: TGTGCCTGGAGTCTCCGGGACAGTGAAGCTTTCTTT.

The chain is built from TRBV12-3 or TRBV12-4 and TRBJ1-2; D is possibly TRBD1 (5 bases). This CDR3 contains 13 residues. V lost 5 bases and J 3 bases, leaving 10 bases between the germline ends. CDR3 nucleotide sequence: TGTGCCAGCAGTCGGGACGTCGACTATGGCTACACCTTC. Amino acid sequence: CASSRDVDYGYTF.

Many counts were recorded for this clonotype. The rearrangement links TRBV6-4 to TRBJ1-1; D is possibly TRBD1 (5 bases). This CDR3 is 17 amino acids long. Trimming pared 6 bases from V and 1 base from J, leaving 21 bases between. The germline CDR1 and CDR2 sequences are MRHNA and SNTAGT. CDR3 protein: CASRPDRTGVKNTEAFF. In DNA, the CDR3 is TGTGCCAGCAGGCCGGATCGTACGGGGGTAAAGAACACTGAAGCTTTCTTT.

This rearrangement joins TRBV10-3 to TRBJ1-1, with no clear D. Looked up from germline, CDR1 is ENHRY and CDR2 is SYGVKD. The CDR3 contains 13 residues. V gave up 0 bases and J gave up 11 bases, with 13 bases separating them. CDR3 in DNA: TGTGCCATCAGTGAGTCGGCGGGGTTATGGGCTTTCTTT. Translation: CAISESAGLWAFF.

This clonotype showed up just a few times. The chain uses TRBV11-2 and TRBJ1-2; 8 nucleotides agree with TRBD1. The J segment lost 4 bases and the V segment lost 4 bases, leaving 8 bases of the junction unmatched. Germline V gene data show CDR1 as SGHAT and CDR2 as FQNNGV. The CDR3 sequence is 15 residues long. The CDR3 spells CASSSNQGAGYGYTF. CDR3 DNA sequence: TGTGCCAGCAGCTCAAACCAGGGGGCGGGCTATGGCTACACCTTC.

This clonotype was counted a few times. CDR3 sequence (DNA): TGTGCCAGCAGCCAAGATTTGGAGTACCAAGAGACCCAGTACTTC. It specifies CASSQDLEYQETQYF. The chain combines TRBV3-1 with TRBJ2-5; no firm D call. The CDR3 loop spans 15 amino acids. Germline V lookup: CDR1 LGHDT, CDR2 YNNKEL (reference sequence). Trimming took 0 bases from V and 0 from J, leaving 8 bases between them.

This clonotype showed up many times. The chain combines TRBV27 with TRBJ1-5, with 10 bases lining up with TRBD1. Looked up from germline, CDR1 is MNHEY and CDR2 is SMNVEV (reference sequence). V gave up 2 bases and J gave up 0 bases; unmatched junction bases: 10. The CDR3 is 19 residues long. The CDR3 loop is CASSLMGQGTAYSNQPQHF. The DNA of the CDR3 is TGTGCCAGCAGTTTAATGGGACAGGGGACCGCCTATAGCAATCAGCCCCAGCATTTT.

The sample holds many counts of this clonotype. CDR3 DNA sequence: TGTGCCAGCAGCCCCGTACTAGCTTCTGGGGCCAACGTCCTGACTTTC. The encoded protein is CASSPVLASGANVLTF. This chain uses TRBV12-3 or TRBV12-4 with TRBJ2-6; D may be TRBD2 (6 bases). Trimming took 6 bases from V and 1 from J, leaving 13 bases between them. The CDR3 extends over 16 amino acids.

The genes are TRBV7-3 and TRBJ2-2; TRBD1 might be the D (6 bases). The CDR3 spans 16 residues. In germline, CDR1 is SGHTA, CDR2 FQGTGA. V lost 2 bases and J lost 6, with 16 bases in between. CDR3 in amino acids: CASSLFGQGWSGELFF. The CDR3 nucleotides read TGTGCCAGCAGCTTATTCGGGCAGGGGTGGTCCGGGGAGCTGTTTTTT.

This clonotype was counted at least ten times. The junction departs from the called germline gene at one end, perhaps through a read error. V usage is TRBV7-7 and J usage is TRBJ2-7; D gene ambiguous. This CDR3 is built from 17 residues. Germline assignment: CDR1 SSHAT and CDR2 FNYEAQ (reference sequence). The chain's CDR3 is CASSLHLAVPFVHEQYF. The DNA for the CDR3 is TGTGCTAGCAGCCTACACCTGGCAGTCCCTTTTGTCCACGAGCAGTACTTC.

This clonotype was seen a few times. The gene calls are TRBV6-1 and TRBJ2-7; D possibly corresponds to TRBD2 (6 bases). V dropped 4 bases and J dropped 4 bases, with 11 bases sitting between them. The CDR3 extends over 13 amino acids. Germline assignment: CDR1 MNHNS and CDR2 SASEGT. In DNA form, the CDR3 reads TGTGCCAGCAGTGCCGGGAGTGATTACGAGCAGTACTTC. Its translation: CASSAGSDYEQYF.

This clonotype was seen ten or more times. The V gene is TRBV13, the J gene TRBJ2-5; D might be TRBD1 or TRBD2, each matching 5 bases. The CDR3 is 17 residues long. Germline V gene lookup returns CDR1 PRHDT and CDR2 FYEKMQ (reference sequence). V was shortened by 0 bases and J by 1 base, with 15 bases between the two germline ends. The CDR3 spells CASSLGYRDGLQETQYF. The CDR3 nucleotides read TGTGCCAGCAGCTTAGGGTATCGGGACGGGCTCCAAGAGACCCAGTACTTC.